One and the same sample provided the 22 T cell receptor beta chains below, sequenced in a study of shared clonotypes between healthy human individuals. The assay was immunoSEQ multiplex PCR, and TCRdb's table has in-frame clones only and misses some. The sample has 950,000 to 1,100,000 clones; more than 75% are singletons. Specimen: memory CD4+ T cells from PBMCs. Noted subset: CD45RA-negative fraction. Receptor source: a man aged 18 to 29 in good health. Some clones in this sample may be carry-over from other donors' samples.

This clone was observed a few times. The chain uses TRBV5-1 and TRBJ2-5; 9 nucleotides align to TRBD1. V was pared by 1 base and J by 2 bases, with 3 bases of the junction left unmatched. The germline V gene encodes CDR1 SGHRS and CDR2 YFSETQ. The CDR3 is 15 amino acids. The CDR3 DNA follows: TGCGCCAGCAGCTTGCGCGGGACAGGGCAAGAGACCCAGTACTTC. It is translated as CASSLRGTGQETQYF.

V is TRBV6-1 and J is TRBJ1-1; D is undetermined. The CDR3 has 13 residues. Germline lookup yields CDR1 MNHNS and CDR2 SASEGT. The V and J ends lost 4 bases and 9 bases respectively, with 15 bases between them. CDR3 bases: TGTGCCAGCAGTGGGGGAGGGCATTACAAAGCTTTCTTT. Translation: CASSGGGHYKAFF.

The chain combines TRBV11-2 with TRBJ2-7, with 12 positions matching TRBD2. CDR1 and CDR2 from the germline V gene are SGHAT and FQNNGV. J was trimmed by 2 bases and V by 1 base; bases with no gene match: 9. The CDR3 loop spans 18 amino acids. The CDR3 sequence is CASSLVLGLAGPAYEQYF. The CDR3 DNA reads TGTGCCAGCAGCTTAGTCTTAGGACTAGCGGGACCCGCCTACGAGCAGTACTTC.

This chain joins TRBV5-1 and TRBJ1-1; TRBD1 matches at 8 bases. V gave up 4 bases and J gave up 4 bases; unmatched junction bases: 6. Germline assignment: CDR1 SGHRS and CDR2 YFSETQ. There are 14 residues in the CDR3. CDR3 in amino acids: CASSPFRGPTEAFF. The CDR3 region has the DNA TGCGCCAGCAGCCCCTTCAGGGGGCCCACTGAAGCTTTCTTT.

This rearrangement joins TRBV29-1 to TRBJ2-3; D may be TRBD1 or TRBD2 (5 bases each). Germline CDR1 and CDR2: SQVTM and ANQGSEA. Deletions cut 7 bases from V and 2 bases from J, with 16 bases between. CDR3 length: 14 amino acids. The DNA of the CDR3 is TGCAGCGGGGGGACCCCCATGTTCACAGATACGCAGTATTTT. Protein product: CSGGTPMFTDTQYF.

CDR3 region: CAISESAARSYEQYF. The CDR3 DNA reads TGTGCCATCAGTGAGTCGGCTGCGCGCTCCTACGAGCAGTACTTC. The chain recombines TRBV10-3 with TRBJ2-7; D is unresolved. From germline, CDR1 is ENHRY and CDR2 SYGVKD. CDR3 length: 15 residues. Trimming cost V 0 bases and J 0 bases, with 9 bases left between them.

The chain employs TRBV6-1 and TRBJ1-4; unclear D gene. CDR3 length: 12 amino acids. Germline CDR1 reads MNHNS; CDR2 reads SASEGT. The V and J ends lost 6 bases and 13 bases respectively, with 15 bases between them. The CDR3 loop is CASSDPGLRLFF. The CDR3 nucleotides read TGTGCCAGCAGCGACCCTGGACTACGACTGTTTTTT.

The chain employs TRBV2 and TRBJ1-2; TRBD1 might be the D (5 bases). The germline gives CDR1 SNHLY, CDR2 FYNNEI. V lost 8 bases to trimming and J lost 1 base, with 14 bases between them. The CDR3 contains 14 residues. For the CDR3, the DNA is TGTGCCAGCGAACCGGCAGGGAATAACTATGGCTACACCTTC. Encoded protein: CASEPAGNNYGYTF. The full variable domain, in which reference TRBV2 and TRBJ1-2 provide the parts outside the CDR3, is EPEVTQTPSHQVTQMGQEVILRCVPISNHLYFYWYRQILGQKVEFLVSFYNNEISEKSEIFDDQFSVERPDGSNFTLKIRSTKLEDSAMYFCASEPAGNNYGYTFGSGTRLTVV.

The chain uses TRBV7-2 and TRBJ2-3, with D possibly called TRBD1 or TRBD2 (5 bases each). The germline gives CDR1 SGHTA, CDR2 FQGNSA. With 2 bases removed from V and 5 bases from J, the gap between germline ends came to 11 bases. This CDR3 has 14 residues. CDR3 amino acids: CASSLQGAVDTQYF. The CDR3 nucleotides read TGTGCCAGCAGCTTACAGGGAGCTGTAGATACGCAGTATTTT. Supplemented by reference TRBV7-2 and TRBJ2-3, the full variable domain reads GAGVSQSPSNKVTEKGKDVELRCDPISGHTALYWYRQSLGQGLEFLIYFQGNSAPDKSGLPSDRFSAERTGGSVSTLTIQRTQQEDSAVYLCASSLQGAVDTQYFGPGTRLTVL.

The genes are TRBV5-1 and TRBJ1-2; perhaps TRBD1 as D (5 bases). This CDR3 region has 15 residues. V lost 0 bases, J lost 4 bases, and 13 bases lay in between. Germline assignment: CDR1 SGHRS and CDR2 YFSETQ. The DNA for the CDR3 is TGCGCCAGCAGCTTGGAGTGGGACGGAACCTATGGCTACACCTTC. It translates to CASSLEWDGTYGYTF.

This clone was counted between two and nine times. The chain couples TRBV5-1 to TRBJ1-4; D unclear. V lost 4 bases to trimming and J lost 7 bases, with 14 bases between them. The CDR3 has 14 amino acids. Germline CDR1 and CDR2: SGHRS and YFSETQ. Here the CDR3 reads CASSLVGLGEKLFF. The CDR3 DNA sequence: TGCGCCAGCAGCCTTGTAGGGTTAGGTGAAAAACTGTTTTTT.

The chain links TRBV2 to TRBJ2-7; maybe TRBD2 (6 bases). Germline CDR1 SNHLY, CDR2 FYNNEI. CDR3 length: 13 residues. The V end was cut by 7 bases, the J end by 5 bases, with 15 bases between. The CDR3 coding sequence is TGTGCCAGCAAGCGGGTTTTAAAGGACGAGCAGTACTTC. The encoded protein is CASKRVLKDEQYF. The full variable domain, with the rest looked up from reference TRBV2 and TRBJ2-7, is EPEVTQTPSHQVTQMGQEVILRCVPISNHLYFYWYRQILGQKVEFLVSFYNNEISEKSEIFDDQFSVERPDGSNFTLKIRSTKLEDSAMYFCASKRVLKDEQYFGPGTRLTVT.

The chain is built from TRBV20-1 and TRBJ2-1, with 7 bases fitting TRBD1. Trimming took 7 bases from V and 6 from J; bases not matched to a gene: 3. This CDR3 has 11 residues. Germline CDR1 is DFQATT and CDR2 is SNEGSKA (reference sequence). This CDR3 reads CSGGQLNEQFF. The CDR3 DNA is TGCAGTGGGGGACAGCTCAATGAGCAGTTCTTC.

The J gene is TRBJ1-2, the V gene TRBV5-1; weak D call: TRBD1 (5 bases). The CDR3 consists of 14 residues. Per germline, CDR1 SGHRS and CDR2 YFSETQ. V lost 4 bases and J 7 bases, leaving 17 bases between the germline ends. CDR3 sequence (DNA): TGCGCCAGCAGCCGGAGAACGGTGGACACTGGCTACACCTTC. Amino acids: CASSRRTVDTGYTF. Supplemented by reference TRBV5-1 and TRBJ1-2, the full variable domain reads KAGVTQTPRYLIKTRGQQVTLSCSPISGHRSVSWYQQTPGQGLQFLFEYFSETQRNKGNFPGRFSGRQFSNSRSEMNVSTLELGDSALYLCASSRRTVDTGYTFGSGTRLTVV.

The rearrangement uses TRBV5-6 and TRBJ2-1, with D possibly matching TRBD1 (6 bases). Deletions cut 4 bases from V and 5 bases from J, with 13 bases between. Germline values: CDR1 SGHDT, CDR2 YYEEEE. This CDR3 region has 14 residues. CDR3 protein: CASSVTGRHNEQFF. CDR3 coding DNA: TGTGCCAGCAGCGTTACAGGGCGGCACAATGAGCAGTTCTTC.

A single count supports this clone. This rearrangement joins TRBV7-9 to TRBJ1-3, with 8 bases aligning to TRBD1. Germline V gives CDR1 SEHNR, CDR2 FQNEAQ (reference sequence). The CDR3 totals 16 residues. V was clipped by 5 bases and J by 3 bases; unmatched bases: 9. The CDR3 DNA is TGTGCCAGCAGCAGGGGGATAGACAGGGGTGGAAACACCATATATTTT. Its translation is CASSRGIDRGGNTIYF.

This clone was counted once. The rearrangement links TRBV4-3 to TRBJ2-7; D may be TRBD1 (6 bases). The CDR3 is 14 amino acids. V dropped 3 bases and J dropped 5 bases, with 14 bases sitting between them. In germline, CDR1 is LGHNA, CDR2 YSLEER. CDR3 loop: CASSQYRERHEQYF. In DNA, the CDR3 is TGCGCCAGCAGCCAGTACAGGGAGCGGCACGAGCAGTACTTC.

This chain joins TRBV9 and TRBJ1-2; D uncertain. V was clipped by 0 bases and J by 3 bases, with 9 bases between them. The CDR3 loop spans 14 amino acids. Germline V gene data show CDR1 as SGDLS and CDR2 as YYNGEE. The CDR3 nucleotides are TGTGCCAGCAGCGTAGGGGCAGGATACTATGGCTACACCTTC. Encoded protein: CASSVGAGYYGYTF.

This chain joins TRBV2 and TRBJ2-2; 7 nucleotides agree with TRBD1. V lost 2 bases and J lost 1; bases outside the gene matches: 1. Looked up from germline, CDR1 is SNHLY and CDR2 is FYNNEI. The CDR3 is made up of 15 amino acids. The CDR3 bases are TGTGCCAGCAGTGAAAACAGGGGGAACACCGGGGAGCTGTTTTTT. Translated: CASSENRGNTGELFF. Supplemented by reference TRBV2 and TRBJ2-2, the full variable domain reads EPEVTQTPSHQVTQMGQEVILRCVPISNHLYFYWYRQILGQKVEFLVSFYNNEISEKSEIFDDQFSVERPDGSNFTLKIRSTKLEDSAMYFCASSENRGNTGELFFGEGSRLTVL.

Many counts were recorded for this clone. This sequence joins TRBV18 and TRBJ1-3, with D tentatively TRBD1 (6 bases). V lost 1 base and J 2 bases, leaving 15 bases between the germline ends. The CDR3 runs 17 residues. Germline CDR1 reads KGHSH; CDR2 reads LQKENI. CDR3 loop: CASSPREFTGTGNTIYF. CDR3 sequence (DNA): TGTGCCAGCTCACCACGGGAGTTTACAGGGACTGGAAACACCATATATTTT.

Comment on this clone: It differs at one base from a far larger clone, so likely a read error. The CDR3 here is CASSLGDRGYEQYF. In nucleotides, the CDR3 is TGTGCCAGCAGCTTAGGGGACAGGGGCTACGAGCAGTACTTC. The J gene is TRBJ2-5, the V gene TRBV9; 10 positions agree with TRBD1. The J call may be wrong; the DNA end is better matched by TRBJ2-7. The CDR3 is made up of 14 amino acids. Germline CDR1 reads SGDLS; CDR2 reads YYNGEE.

This chain uses TRBV6-6 with TRBJ2-7; D tentatively reads TRBD1 or TRBD2 (5 bases each). The V gene lost 8 bases and the J gene lost 6 bases, with 14 bases spanning the gap. This CDR3 contains 12 residues. Germline V gene lookup returns CDR1 MNHNY and CDR2 SVGAGI (reference sequence). The CDR3 bases are TGTGCCAGCGGCGCAGGGACCCTCGAGCAGTACTTC. Its translation: CASGAGTLEQYF.